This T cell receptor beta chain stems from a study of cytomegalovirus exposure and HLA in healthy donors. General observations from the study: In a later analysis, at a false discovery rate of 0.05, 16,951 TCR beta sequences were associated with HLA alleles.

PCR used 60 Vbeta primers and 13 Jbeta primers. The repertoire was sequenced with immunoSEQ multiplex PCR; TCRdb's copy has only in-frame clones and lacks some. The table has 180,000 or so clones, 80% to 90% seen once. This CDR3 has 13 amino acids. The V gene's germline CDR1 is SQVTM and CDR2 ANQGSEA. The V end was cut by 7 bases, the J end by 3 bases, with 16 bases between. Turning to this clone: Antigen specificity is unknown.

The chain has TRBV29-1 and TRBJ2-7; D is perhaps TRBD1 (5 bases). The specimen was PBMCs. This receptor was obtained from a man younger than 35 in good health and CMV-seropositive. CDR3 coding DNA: TGCAGCGCTACGATCCTTGACAGCTACGAGCAGTACTTC. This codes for CSATILDSYEQYF.